This is a list of T cell receptor beta chains from one sample in a study of T-cell reconstitution after alpha-beta-depleted transplantation in children. TCRdb recomputed calls from the PCR reads with MiXCR, one row per CDR3 protein. The profile shows approximately 250,000 distinct CDR3 sequences, more than 20% of them singletons. Sample: PBMCs, taken before TCRalphabeta/CD19-depleted stem cell transplant. Receptors were obtained from a girl aged 2 to 9 with Fanconi anemia, due to receive a stem cell transplant. Both conserved end residues are part of each CDR3. D genes are given only for firm matches. The size entry is marked missing in some rows and otherwise reads once, few, many or a size class.

D gene,J gene,V gene,clone size,CDR3 DNA,CDR3 protein
NA,TRBJ2-1,TRBV24-1,NA,TGTGCCACCAGTGATCCACTAGCGCCAGGGGGGAATGAGCAGTTCTTC,CATSDPLAPGGNEQFF
TRBD1,TRBJ2-2,TRBV6-5,few,TGTGCCAGCAGTTCTCGGACAGGGAGTCACACCGGGGAGCTGTTTTTT,CASSSRTGSHTGELFF
TRBD2,TRBJ2-1,TRBV5-1,few,TGCGCCAGCAGCTTGCCTAGCGGGGGGGCCACTGAGCAGTTCTTC,CASSLPSGGATEQFF
NA,TRBJ2-7,TRBV29-1,NA,TGCAGCGTAGCCGGGAAGTATTCCTACGAGCAGTACTTC,CSVAGKYSYEQYF
TRBD1,TRBJ2-2,TRBV6-5,few,TGTGCCAGCACTTGGGAACAGGGGGCGCCCACCGGGGAGCTGTTTTTT,CASTWEQGAPTGELFF
NA,TRBJ2-2,TRBV29-1,many,TGCAGCGTTGGCCCTATAGCCGGCGGGGAGCTGTTTTTT,CSVGPIAGGELFF
NA,TRBJ2-3,TRBV10-3,many,TGTGCCACCTTTGACAGTAGCACAGATACGCAGTATTTT,CATFDSSTDTQYF
TRBD2,TRBJ2-7,TRBV29-1,few,TGCAGCGTTCCTAGCGGGAGATCCTACGAGCAGTACTTC,CSVPSGRSYEQYF
NA,TRBJ2-1,TRBV7-6,NA,TGTGCCAGCAGCTTAGCCGTCGCTAGATACAATGAGCAGTTCTTC,CASSLAVARYNEQFF
NA,TRBJ2-7,TRBV4-2,NA,TGTGCCAGCAGCCCCACGGACTCGTACGAGCAGTACTTC,CASSPTDSYEQYF
NA,TRBJ2-1,TRBV5-1,many,TGCGCCAGCACATCGGCTAGCGTAAATGAGCAGTTCTTC,CASTSASVNEQFF
NA,TRBJ2-1,TRBV15,many,TGTGCCACCAGCAGGGCAGGGAATCCTAGCTCCTACAATGAGCAGTTCTTC,CATSRAGNPSSYNEQFF
TRBD1,TRBJ1-3,TRBV7-9,few,TGTGCCAGCAGCCGGACAGGGATTGGAAACACCATATATTTT,CASSRTGIGNTIYF
NA,TRBJ2-1,TRBV20-1,many,TGCAGTGCCCTCCGTGGCTACAATGAGCAGTTCTTC,CSALRGYNEQFF
TRBD1,TRBJ2-1,TRBV12-3/TRBV12-4,NA,TGTGCCAGCAGTAAAGACAGGGCCCACTACAATGAGCAGTTCTTC,CASSKDRAHYNEQFF